Shown below are 18 T cell receptor beta chains from a single sample sequenced in a study of identical twins. TCRdb redid the calling of the 5' RACE reads with MiXCR, one entry per CDR3 protein. The sample yields 1.5 million to 2 million distinct CDR3 sequences, more than 30% seen once. The sequenced sample consisted of cord blood. Every receptor here comes from a newborn girl in good health.

This clonotype appeared a few times. The chain uses TRBV28 and TRBJ2-7; D is perhaps TRBD1 (5 bases). V lost 6 bases, J lost 0 bases, and 15 bases lay in between. CDR1 and CDR2 from the germline V gene are MDHEN and SYDVKM. The CDR3 is 15 residues long. CDR3 in amino acids: CASSFPLTDSYEQYF. The CDR3 DNA reads as TGTGCCAGCAGCTTCCCCCTGACAGACTCCTACGAGCAGTACTTC.

This chain's CDR3 is CASRTPPYEQYF. The CDR3 DNA sequence: TGTGCCAGCCGGACTCCTCCCTACGAGCAGTACTTC. The chain combines TRBV28 with TRBJ2-7; weak D call: TRBD2 (5 bases). Between the trimmed V and J ends, which lost 8 bases and 2 bases, there was a span of 10 bases. Germline-derived CDR1 and CDR2 are MDHEN and SYDVKM. The CDR3 covers 12 residues. Based on the CDR3 plus reference TRBV28 and TRBJ2-7, the full variable domain is DVKVTQSSRYLVKRTGEKVFLECVQDMDHENMFWYRQDPGLGLRLIYFSYDVKMKEKGDIPEGYSVSREKKERFSLILESASTNQTSMYLCASRTPPYEQYFGPGTRLTVT.

V and J are TRBV6-6 and TRBJ2-1, with 11 bases fitting TRBD2. The CDR3 extends over 15 amino acids. The germline CDR1 and CDR2 sequences are MNHNY and SVGAGI (reference sequence). V gave up 6 bases and J gave up 5 bases; unmatched junction bases: 6. The CDR3 here is CASRIAGGPDNEQFF. The CDR3 DNA is TGTGCCAGCAGGATAGCGGGAGGGCCTGACAATGAGCAGTTCTTC.

This chain joins TRBV20-1 and TRBJ2-7; D not certain. Germline values: CDR1 DFQATT, CDR2 SNEGSKA (reference sequence). V shed 0 bases and J shed 0 bases, with 12 bases lying between them. The CDR3 spans 15 residues. The CDR3 coding sequence is TGCAGTGCTAGAGACGCAGTCCTACCCTCCTACGAGCAGTACTTC. Its protein is CSARDAVLPSYEQYF.

This clonotype was found a few times. V usage is TRBV20-1 and J usage is TRBJ1-2; D call uncertain. The germline V gene encodes CDR1 DFQATT and CDR2 SNEGSKA (reference sequence). The CDR3 contains 13 residues. The V end lost 3 bases, the J end lost 2 bases, and 10 bases lay between the germline ends. Written as DNA, the CDR3 is TGCAGTGCTAGCGGCAGACCCAACTATGGCTACACCTTC. It encodes CSASGRPNYGYTF.

The sample holds a few counts of this clonotype. The chain uses TRBV20-1 and TRBJ2-7, with 12 bases identical to TRBD2. Unmatched junction bases numbered 7, after V lost 0 bases and J lost 7 bases. Germline V gene data show CDR1 as DFQATT and CDR2 as SNEGSKA (reference sequence). The CDR3 extends over 15 amino acids. CDR3 coding DNA: TGCAGTGCTAGAGATCCACTAGCGGGAGGACGAGAGCAGTACTTC. Translated, it gives CSARDPLAGGREQYF.

A few counts support this clonotype. The rearrangement links TRBV5-1 to TRBJ2-7; maybe TRBD2 (5 bases). The CDR3 extends over 14 amino acids. Germline CDR1 and CDR2: SGHRS and YFSETQ. Trimming removed 3 bases at V and 0 bases at J, with 10 bases between. For the CDR3, the DNA is TGCGCCAGCAGCTGGACGGGAATCTCCTACGAGCAGTACTTC. This gives the protein CASSWTGISYEQYF.

This clonotype was seen many times. The CDR3 region has the DNA TGTGCCAGCAGCCAGCAGGGTACCACAGATACGCAGTATTTT. Its protein is CASSQQGTTDTQYF. This chain joins TRBV3-1 and TRBJ2-3; perhaps TRBD1 as D (5 bases). Germline CDR1 is LGHDT and CDR2 is YNNKEL (reference sequence). V was shortened by 3 bases and J by 2 bases, with 9 bases between the two germline ends. This CDR3 comprises 14 residues.

A remark on this clonotype: At one end the junction does not follow the germline gene, possibly because of a read error. The V and J genes are TRBV7-2 and TRBJ2-7; TRBD2 matches at 7 bases. The CDR3 has 13 amino acids. From germline, CDR1 is SGHTA and CDR2 FQGNSA. CDR3 in amino acids: CASSLTSSYGQYF. CDR3 in DNA: TGTGCCAGCAGCTTGACTAGCTCCTACGGGCAGTACTTC.

In its sample, this clonotype was seen once. Just one base apart from a much larger clone, this may be a read error. The chain links TRBV7-2 to TRBJ1-2, with D possibly matching TRBD1 (6 bases). CDR1 is SGHTA, CDR2 FQGNSA, per germline. This CDR3 has 13 amino acids. V lost 6 bases and J lost 6, with 14 bases in between. In nucleotides, the CDR3 is TGTGCCAGCAGGTCTACAGGGTTCCATGGCTACACCTTC. This gives the protein CASRSTGFHGYTF. The whole variable domain, filled in from reference TRBV7-2 and TRBJ1-2, reads GAGVSQSPSNKVTEKGKDVELRCDPISGHTALYWYRQSLGQGLEFLIYFQGNSAPDKSGLPSDRFSAERTGGSVSTLTIQRTQQEDSAVYLCASRSTGFHGYTFGSGTRLTVV.

This clonotype was observed a handful of times. The chain has TRBV7-2 and TRBJ1-2; D call uncertain. CDR1 SGHTA and CDR2 FQGNSA come from the germline V gene. The CDR3 runs 15 residues. V was clipped by 3 bases and J by 6 bases, with 17 bases between them. The CDR3 DNA reads TGTGCCAGCAGCTTCCCCACAACAGATCGCGATGGCTACACCTTC. Amino acid sequence: CASSFPTTDRDGYTF.

This chain joins TRBV20-1 and TRBJ2-7; D may be TRBD1 (5 bases). Germline assignment: CDR1 DFQATT and CDR2 SNEGSKA (reference sequence). Trimming left V 2 bases short and J 3 bases short, with 8 bases between. This CDR3 contains 12 residues. The CDR3: CSARKGFYEQYF. The CDR3 region has the DNA TGCAGTGCTAGAAAGGGGTTCTACGAGCAGTACTTC.

This clonotype has just a few counts. This sequence joins TRBV20-1 and TRBJ2-7; D gene uncertain. Per germline, CDR1 DFQATT and CDR2 SNEGSKA (reference sequence). The V end lost 3 bases, the J end lost 2 bases, and 8 bases lay between the germline ends. The CDR3 loop spans 12 amino acids. The CDR3 region is CSASSQTYEQYF. The CDR3 nucleotides are TGCAGTGCTAGTTCCCAAACCTACGAGCAGTACTTC.

This chain connects TRBV10-3 to TRBJ2-7, with D unresolved. V lost 3 bases and J lost 2, with 14 bases in between. This CDR3 has 15 amino acids. Germline V gives CDR1 ENHRY, CDR2 SYGVKD. The CDR3 DNA sequence: TGTGCCATCAGTGAAGGGCAGTTAAGAGCCTACGAGCAGTACTTC. Encoded protein: CAISEGQLRAYEQYF.

This clonotype has just a few counts. V usage is TRBV27 and J usage is TRBJ1-2; D remains unclear. V was clipped by 5 bases and J by 7 bases, with 17 bases between them. Germline-derived CDR1 and CDR2 are MNHEY and SMNVEV (reference sequence). This CDR3 spans 14 amino acids. The CDR3 region is CASSARRISGGYTF. CDR3 sequence (DNA): TGTGCCAGCAGTGCCCGAAGAATTTCTGGTGGCTACACCTTC.

This clonotype was seen ten or more times. The chain carries TRBV27 and TRBJ2-5, with 11 bases matching TRBD2. The CDR3 is made up of 15 amino acids. Per germline, CDR1 MNHEY and CDR2 SMNVEV (reference sequence). Trimming removed 3 bases from V and 2 bases from J; junction bases left unmatched: 2. In DNA form, the CDR3 reads TGTGCCAGCAGTTTTCGGACTAGCGGGCAAGAGACCCAGTACTTC. As protein: CASSFRTSGQETQYF.

The chain is built from TRBV20-1 and TRBJ2-7, with TRBD2 identical over 7 bases. CDR1 is DFQATT and CDR2 is SNEGSKA in the germline V gene (reference sequence). Trimming cost V 2 bases and J 7 bases; bases outside gene matches: 11. The CDR3 contains 14 residues. CDR3 bases: TGCAGTGCTAGAATGACTAGCTCCTACAATGAGCAGTACTTC. Its protein product is CSARMTSSYNEQYF.

This chain's CDR3 is CSARLGATDTQYF. CDR3 nucleotides: TGCAGTGCTCGACTAGGAGCCACAGATACGCAGTATTTT. The genes are TRBV20-1 and TRBJ2-3; tentative D call: TRBD2 (6 bases). Germline CDR1 and CDR2: DFQATT and SNEGSKA (reference sequence). V was trimmed by 5 bases and J by 2 bases, leaving 11 bases between them. This CDR3 spans 13 amino acids.